The 13 T cell receptor beta chains below all came from one sample that was sequenced in a study of blood T cell repertoires in COVID-19. Using immunoSEQ multiplex PCR, the repertoire was profiled, and TCRdb retains in-frame clones only, with some absent. The table lists fewer than 300,000 clones, approximately 86% of them singletons, with roughly 3.1% in the top ten. Sequences were obtained from peripheral blood. Receptors were obtained from a woman younger than 35 with acute or convalescent COVID-19.

The chain couples TRBV27 to TRBJ2-1; tentatively, D is TRBD2 (6 bases). The CDR3 covers 15 residues. V was trimmed by 6 bases and J by 5 bases, leaving 17 bases between them. Germline values: CDR1 MNHEY, CDR2 SMNVEV (reference sequence). The CDR3 here is CASSRGTGGNNEQFF. The CDR3, as DNA: TGTGCCAGCAGCCGCGGGACTGGGGGAAACAATGAGCAGTTCTTC.

The CDR3 protein is CASSLVLEEAFF. The CDR3 DNA sequence: TGTGCCAGCAGTTTAGTTTTAGAGGAAGCTTTCTTT. The chain carries TRBV12-3 or TRBV12-4 and TRBJ1-1, with D uncertain. V gave up 1 base and J gave up 8 bases, with 8 bases separating them. The CDR3 covers 12 residues.

For this clone: Other nucleotide sequences in the sample specify the same CDR3. V gene TRBV7-2 combines with J gene TRBJ2-7, with a tentative D call TRBD1 (6 bases). The CDR3 is made up of 14 amino acids. V shed 3 bases and J shed 2 bases, with 11 bases lying between them. In germline, CDR1 is SGHTA, CDR2 FQGNSA. The CDR3 loop is CASSFGQGPYEQYF. The CDR3 nucleotides read TGTGCCAGCAGCTTTGGGCAGGGGCCCTACGAGCAGTACTTC.

This clone was detected a few times. The chain combines TRBV27 with TRBJ2-2, with D tentatively TRBD2 (5 bases). V was shortened by 6 bases and J by 5 bases, with 13 bases between the two germline ends. The V gene's germline CDR1 is MNHEY and CDR2 SMNVEV (reference sequence). The CDR3 runs to 14 residues. The CDR3 region is CASSPSGLTGELFF. The CDR3 coding sequence is TGTGCCAGCAGCCCCAGCGGTCTAACCGGGGAGCTGTTTTTT.

The chain couples TRBV15 to TRBJ2-1, with D maybe TRBD1 (6 bases). The length of the CDR3 is 18 residues. V dropped 2 bases and J dropped 8 bases, with 25 bases sitting between them. Germline lookup yields CDR1 LNHNV and CDR2 YYDKDF (reference sequence). The CDR3 DNA is TGTGCCACCAGCAGATCGAAGGTCTCTCGGGACACCCTCGATGAGCAGTTCTTC. Residues: CATSRSKVSRDTLDEQFF.

The V gene is TRBV14, the J gene TRBJ2-7; 7 bases agree with TRBD2. The V gene end was trimmed by 1 base and the J gene end by 2 bases; junction bases not matched to a gene: 5. There are 15 residues in the CDR3. CDR1 is SGHDN and CDR2 is FVKESK in the germline V gene. CDR3 in DNA: TGTGCCAGCAGCCAAGGCCTAGCGGAGGCCTACGAGCAGTACTTC. Translated, it gives CASSQGLAEAYEQYF.

J is TRBJ1-3 and V is TRBV9; D uncertain. Trimming stripped 5 bases from V and 7 bases from J, with 10 bases between. This CDR3 has 12 amino acids. CDR1 and CDR2 (germline): SGDLS, YYNGEE. CDR3 DNA sequence: TGTGCCAGCAGTGGACTTTCTAACACCATATATTTT. Translating it yields CASSGLSNTIYF.

The V and J genes are TRBV28 and TRBJ2-3; 8 bases fit TRBD2. The CDR3 has 15 residues. Trimming cost V 3 bases and J 6 bases; bases outside gene matches: 8. CDR1 is MDHEN, CDR2 SYDVKM, per germline. The CDR3 bases are TGTGCCAGCAGTTTTTGGAGCGGGAGAAGGGATACGCAGTATTTT. This encodes CASSFWSGRRDTQYF. Looking up the rest from reference TRBV28 and TRBJ2-3 gives the full variable domain: DVKVTQSSRYLVKRTGEKVFLECVQDMDHENMFWYRQDPGLGLRLIYFSYDVKMKEKGDIPEGYSVSREKKERFSLILESASTNQTSMYLCASSFWSGRRDTQYFGPGTRLTVL.

The rearrangement uses TRBV15 and TRBJ2-3; D may be TRBD2 (6 bases). The germline V and J ends were trimmed by 1 base and 9 bases, with 17 bases remaining between them. The CDR3 has 15 residues. CDR1 is LNHNV and CDR2 is YYDKDF in the germline V gene (reference sequence). The CDR3 here is CATSRGGGKSGTQYF. For the CDR3, the DNA is TGTGCCACCAGCAGAGGCGGCGGGAAGTCCGGCACGCAGTATTTT.

The chain uses TRBV5-1 and TRBJ2-7, with 9 positions matching TRBD1. This CDR3 spans 15 amino acids. Germline V CDR1 and CDR2: SGHRS, YFSETQ. The trim removed 4 bases at V and 6 bases at J, leaving 11 bases unmatched. CDR3: CASSTTDRGGGEQYF. For the CDR3, the DNA is TGCGCCAGCAGCACCACGGACAGGGGAGGTGGCGAGCAGTACTTC.

The chain uses TRBV28 and TRBJ1-3, with D possibly TRBD1 on 5 matching bases. The CDR3 is 14 amino acids. The germline V gene encodes CDR1 MDHEN and CDR2 SYDVKM. CDR3 nucleotide sequence: TGTGCAAGTCAGGCCCAGGGCGCGGGAAACACCATATATTTT. Its protein product is CASQAQGAGNTIYF.

The chain links TRBV5-1 to TRBJ1-2, with D perhaps TRBD1 (5 bases). Germline lookup yields CDR1 SGHRS and CDR2 YFSETQ. The CDR3 is 14 residues long. V was cut by 4 bases and J by 2 bases, with 12 bases left in between. The CDR3 DNA follows: TGCGCCAGCAGCCTTCCAGGGCAGAACTATGGCTACACCTTC. Its translation: CASSLPGQNYGYTF.

The gene calls are TRBV18 and TRBJ1-6; 8 nucleotides match TRBD1. V lost 2 bases and J lost 12; bases outside the gene matches: 12. Germline assignment: CDR1 KGHSH and CDR2 LQKENI. The CDR3 contains 16 residues. CDR3 DNA: TGTGCCAGCTCACCAGGGCAGGGGGCCTCGACGGGACCCCTCCACTTT. Translation: CASSPGQGASTGPLHF.